A selection of T cell receptor beta chains follows, all from one sample in a study of CD8 T cells in Susac syndrome. MiXCR, run by TCRdb on the immunoSEQ multiplex PCR reads, gives a single entry per CDR3 protein. The data show 150,000 to 200,000 distinct CDR3 sequences, around 96% seen once. Sequenced material: CD4+ T cells from PBMCs. These receptors were obtained from a human donor in good health. Both conserved end residues are part of each CDR3. The order of the fields is clone size, V gene, D gene, J gene, CDR3 protein, CDR3 DNA. The D gene is left open where the match is weak. Size values are once, few and many counts, or a class for expanded clones, and some rows have none.

NA,TRBV29-1,NA,TRBJ2-7,CSVAREQYF,TGCAGCGTTGCAAGGGAGCAGTACTTC
NA,TRBV11-2,TRBD1,TRBJ2-7,CASSDNPGGTYEQYF,TGTGCCAGCAGCGACAACCCAGGGGGCACGTACGAGCAGTACTTC
NA,TRBV10-3,NA,TRBJ2-1,CAIRSGNEQFF,TGTGCCATCCGAAGCGGAAATGAGCAGTTCTTC
NA,TRBV3-1,NA,TRBJ1-5,CASAPQGSNQPQHF,TGTGCCAGCGCACCCCAGGGTTCCAATCAGCCCCAGCATTTT
NA,TRBV20-1,NA,TRBJ1-5,CSARAGGYSNQPQHF,TGCAGTGCTAGGGCGGGGGGGTATAGCAATCAGCCCCAGCATTTT
NA,TRBV27,NA,TRBJ2-7,CASSLKSRAYEQYF,TGTGCCAGCAGTTTAAAAAGCAGGGCCTACGAGCAGTACTTC
NA,TRBV7-6,TRBD2,TRBJ2-5,CASSSGGRETQYF,TGTGCCAGCAGCAGCGGGGGTCGAGAGACCCAGTACTTC
NA,TRBV9,NA,TRBJ2-3,CASSAPLVSDTQYF,TGTGCCAGCAGCGCCCCCCTCGTATCAGATACGCAGTATTTT
NA,TRBV6-2/TRBV6-3,NA,TRBJ2-7,CASSYERYEQYF,TGTGCCAGCAGTTACGAGCGGTACGAGCAGTACTTC
once,TRBV3-1,NA,TRBJ1-2,CASSLHALYGYTF,TGTGCCAGCAGCTTGCACGCACTCTATGGCTACACCTTC
NA,TRBV20-1,TRBD1,TRBJ2-7,CSALGQGSHEQYF,TGCAGTGCCCTCGGACAGGGTTCCCACGAGCAGTACTTC
NA,TRBV27,NA,TRBJ2-2,CASSSLWGLDNTGELFF,TGTGCCAGCAGTTCACTTTGGGGGCTAGACAACACCGGGGAGCTGTTTTTT
NA,TRBV20-1,TRBD2,TRBJ2-1,CSATSGGHEQFF,TGCAGTGCTACTAGCGGGGGGCATGAGCAGTTCTTC
NA,TRBV7-3,NA,TRBJ2-3,CASSPDRDSGQYF,TGTGCCAGCAGCCCAGATCGCGACTCCGGGCAGTATTTT
NA,TRBV5-4,NA,TRBJ2-1,CASTPACEFF,TGTGCCAGCACCCCAGCTTGCGAGTTCTTC
NA,TRBV4-2,NA,TRBJ2-3,CASSQGGKDTQYF,TGTGCCAGCAGCCAAGGCGGGAAAGATACGCAGTATTTT
NA,TRBV14,NA,TRBJ2-3,CASSLFLGGTDTQYF,TGTGCCAGCAGCCTATTCTTGGGGGGCACAGATACGCAGTATTTT
NA,TRBV28,NA,TRBJ2-5,CASSLRARQETQYF,TGTGCCAGCAGTTTACGGGCACGACAAGAGACCCAGTACTTC
NA,TRBV29-1,NA,TRBJ1-2,CSVPRGDPNYGYTF,TGCAGCGTTCCTAGAGGGGACCCAAACTATGGCTACACCTTC
NA,TRBV12-3/TRBV12-4,TRBD1,TRBJ2-5,CASSHGTEQETQYF,TGTGCCAGCAGCCACGGGACAGAGCAAGAGACCCAGTACTTC
NA,TRBV9,NA,TRBJ2-1,CASSTNTYNEQFF,TGTGCCAGCAGCACGAACACCTACAATGAGCAGTTCTTC
NA,TRBV2,NA,TRBJ2-2,CASSPDRVAGELFF,TGTGCCAGCAGTCCGGACCGGGTTGCCGGGGAGCTGTTTTTT
NA,TRBV30,NA,TRBJ1-2,CAWAPGATYGYTF,TGTGCCTGGGCTCCAGGAGCGACCTATGGCTACACCTTC
once,TRBV29-1,NA,TRBJ1-2,CSVGDTNYGYTF,TGCAGCGTGGGTGACACGAACTATGGCTACACCTTC